Listed below are T cell receptor beta chains from one sample, sequenced in a study of blood T cell repertoires in COVID-19. The repertoire was sequenced with immunoSEQ multiplex PCR; TCRdb's copy has only in-frame clones and lacks some. The repertoire holds 150,000 to 200,000 clones, with 80% as singletons. The sample taken for sequencing was peripheral blood. These receptors all stem from a man in his fifties or sixties with acute or convalescent COVID-19. CDR3s include the opening cysteine and the closing phenylalanine or tryptophan. Fields, in order: D gene, V gene, clone size, J gene, CDR3 DNA, CDR3 protein. A D gene is named only where the DNA matches it firmly. Some rows mark clone size as missing; the rest say once, few, many or name a class of expanded clone.

d_call: TRBD1; v_call: TRBV9; clone_size: few; j_call: TRBJ1-6; cdr3_nt: TGTGCCAGCAGCGCCCATCCATTTTCAGGGGGAAGAGGTTCACCCCTCCACTTT; cdr3_aa: CASSAHPFSGGRGSPLHF
d_call: TRBD2; v_call: TRBV10-1; clone_size: .; j_call: TRBJ2-3; cdr3_nt: TGCGCCAGCAGTGATTGCGGGGGGACCTTAAAAAGAAGCACAGATACGCAGTATTTT; cdr3_aa: CASSDCGGTLKRSTDTQYF
d_call: TRBD2; v_call: TRBV6-4; clone_size: .; j_call: TRBJ2-3; cdr3_nt: TGTGCCAGCAGTGACCGGGCGGGGGGCACAGATACGCAGTATTTT; cdr3_aa: CASSDRAGGTDTQYF
d_call: TRBD1; v_call: TRBV28; clone_size: .; j_call: TRBJ1-1; cdr3_nt: TGTGCCAGCCGATATTCGGACAGGTTGAACACTGAAGCTTTCTTT; cdr3_aa: CASRYSDRLNTEAFF
d_call: .; v_call: TRBV3-1/TRBV3-2; clone_size: .; j_call: TRBJ2-5; cdr3_nt: TGTGCCAGCAGTCCTCAACCTACCAACCAAGAGACCCAGTACTTC; cdr3_aa: CASSPQPTNQETQYF
d_call: TRBD1; v_call: TRBV3-1/TRBV3-2; clone_size: .; j_call: TRBJ1-2; cdr3_nt: TGTGCCAGCAGCGCCCGGGACAGAGCCTATGGCTACACCTTC; cdr3_aa: CASSARDRAYGYTF
d_call: TRBD2; v_call: TRBV19; clone_size: once; j_call: TRBJ2-3; cdr3_nt: TGTGCCAGTAGGACCGCTAGCGGCCCCACAGATACGCAGTATTTT; cdr3_aa: CASRTASGPTDTQYF
d_call: TRBD1; v_call: TRBV19; clone_size: .; j_call: TRBJ2-3; cdr3_nt: TGTGCCAGTACCTCGGGACAGGGGAGGGCAGATACGCAGTATTTT; cdr3_aa: CASTSGQGRADTQYF
d_call: .; v_call: TRBV7-2; clone_size: .; j_call: TRBJ1-1; cdr3_nt: TGTGCCAGCAGCGCATCAGGTCTTACGAGGGCCACTGAAGCTTTCTTT; cdr3_aa: CASSASGLTRATEAFF
d_call: TRBD1; v_call: TRBV5-5; clone_size: .; j_call: TRBJ2-2; cdr3_nt: TGTGCCAGCACCTTACAGGGGGTCGCCGGGGAGCTGTTTTTT; cdr3_aa: CASTLQGVAGELFF